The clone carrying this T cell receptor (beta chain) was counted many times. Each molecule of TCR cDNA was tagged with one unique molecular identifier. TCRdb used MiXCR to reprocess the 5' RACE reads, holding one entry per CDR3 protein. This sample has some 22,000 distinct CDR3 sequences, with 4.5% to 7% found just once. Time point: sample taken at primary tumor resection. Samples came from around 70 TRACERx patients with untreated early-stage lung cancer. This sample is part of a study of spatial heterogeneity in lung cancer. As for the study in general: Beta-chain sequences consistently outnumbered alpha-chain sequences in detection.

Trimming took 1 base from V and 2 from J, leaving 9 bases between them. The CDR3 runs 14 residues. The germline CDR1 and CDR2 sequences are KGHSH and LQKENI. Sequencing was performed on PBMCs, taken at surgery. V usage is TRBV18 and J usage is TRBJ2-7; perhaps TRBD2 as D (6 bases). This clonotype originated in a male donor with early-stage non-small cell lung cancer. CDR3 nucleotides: TGTGCCAGCTCACCACTTTCGGGGGCCTACGAGCAGTACTTC. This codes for CASSPLSGAYEQYF.